This T cell receptor (beta chain) was captured in a study of blood T cell repertoires in COVID-19. About the study: Both acute and convalescent COVID-19 samples were obtained from the United States, Italy and Spain.

Authors' analysis steps: Estimation of nucleated cell counts relied on the amplification of reference gene primers. Here immunoSEQ multiplex PCR was the method, and the copy in TCRdb shows in-frame clones only, minus some. Clone size and V and J calls were adopted from that table, with D and trimming inferred from the DNA. The sample gives hundreds of thousands of clones, 80% to 90% of which show up once; 8% to 9.5% is in the top ten. The CDR3 spans 14 residues. V dropped 7 bases and J dropped 6 bases, with 18 bases sitting between them. The V gene's germline CDR1 is MNHEY and CDR2 SMNVEV (reference sequence).

The TCR comes from a woman in her fifties or sixties who had recovered from COVID-19. The V gene is TRBV27, the J gene TRBJ1-1, with D perhaps TRBD1 (6 bases). The sequencing sample was made of peripheral blood. The CDR3 spells CASTEDSSRPEAFF. The CDR3 DNA reads as TGTGCCAGCACCGAGGACAGTTCAAGACCTGAAGCTTTCTTT.